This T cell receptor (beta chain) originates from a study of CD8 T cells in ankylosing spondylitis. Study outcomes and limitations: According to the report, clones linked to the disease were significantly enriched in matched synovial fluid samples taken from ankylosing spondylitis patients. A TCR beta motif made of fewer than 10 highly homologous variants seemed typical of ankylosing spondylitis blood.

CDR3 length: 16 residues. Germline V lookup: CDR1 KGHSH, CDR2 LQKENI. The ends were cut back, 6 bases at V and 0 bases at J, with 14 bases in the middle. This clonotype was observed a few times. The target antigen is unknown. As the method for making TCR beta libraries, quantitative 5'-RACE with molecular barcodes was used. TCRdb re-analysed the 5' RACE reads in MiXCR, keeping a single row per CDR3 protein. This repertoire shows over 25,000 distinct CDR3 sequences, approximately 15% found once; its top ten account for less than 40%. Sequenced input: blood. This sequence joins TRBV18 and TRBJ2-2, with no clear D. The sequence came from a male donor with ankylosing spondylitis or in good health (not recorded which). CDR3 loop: CASSELGPTNTGELFF. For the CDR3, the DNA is TGTGCCAGCTCGGAGCTTGGGCCTACGAACACCGGGGAGCTGTTTTTT.